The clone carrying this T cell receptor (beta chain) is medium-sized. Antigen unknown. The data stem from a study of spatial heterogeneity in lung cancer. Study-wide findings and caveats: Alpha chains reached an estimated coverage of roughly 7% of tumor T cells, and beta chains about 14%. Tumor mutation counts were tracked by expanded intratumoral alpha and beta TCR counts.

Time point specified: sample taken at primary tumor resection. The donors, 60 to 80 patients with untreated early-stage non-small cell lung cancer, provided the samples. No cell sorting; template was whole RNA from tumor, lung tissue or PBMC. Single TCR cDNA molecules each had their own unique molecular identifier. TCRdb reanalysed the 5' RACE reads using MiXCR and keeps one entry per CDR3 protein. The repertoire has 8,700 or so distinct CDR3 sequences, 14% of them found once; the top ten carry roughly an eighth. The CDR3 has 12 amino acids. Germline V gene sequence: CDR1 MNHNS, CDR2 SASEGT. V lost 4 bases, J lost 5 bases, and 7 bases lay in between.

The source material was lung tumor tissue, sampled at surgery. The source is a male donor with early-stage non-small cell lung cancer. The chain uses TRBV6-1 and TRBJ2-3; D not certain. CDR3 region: CASSVGVDTQYF. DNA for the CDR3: TGTGCCAGCAGTGTGGGTGTAGATACGCAGTATTTT.